Following are 27 T cell receptor beta chains from one sample sequenced in a study of cytotoxic CD8 clonotypes in ibrutinib-treated CLL (dated by TCRdb to the early 2020s). The method was the immunoSEQ multiplex PCR assay. This immuneACCESS table, as held by TCRdb, lists in-frame sequences with V and J called but not all clones. Of the missing ones, under half trace to an unresolved V gene in checked studies; the others have no known cause. The sample table contains hundreds of thousands of clones; only one count was recorded for nearly 80% of them. Clones ranked in the top ten supply about an eighth of the sample. The sample's time point label is to be understood as: 12 months on ibrutinib. The sequenced sample was PBMCs, obtained after 12 months of ibrutinib treatment. The receptors stem from a human donor with chronic lymphocytic leukemia.

The genes are TRBV5-6 and TRBJ1-3; TRBD1 matches 7 bases. Germline CDR1 and CDR2: SGHDT and YYEEEE. This CDR3 comprises 14 residues. V dropped 4 bases and J dropped 2; count of bases not matched to a gene: 3. CDR3 nucleotides: TGTGCCAGCAGCCGTACAGGGGCTGGAAACACCATATATTTT. It specifies CASSRTGAGNTIYF.

There are a few counts of this clone. The chain couples TRBV5-1 to TRBJ2-5, with D tentatively TRBD1 (6 bases). There are 15 residues in the CDR3. Germline V lookup: CDR1 SGHRS, CDR2 YFSETQ. V was cut by 7 bases and J by 5 bases, with 21 bases left in between. CDR3 nucleotides: TGCGCCAGCGTCCCGGGACACTCAAGAGGCGAGACCCAGTACTTC. This codes for CASVPGHSRGETQYF.

The chain uses TRBV5-4 and TRBJ2-4; TRBD1 might be the D (6 bases). V shed 4 bases and J shed 0 bases, with 17 bases lying between them. This CDR3 spans 17 amino acids. The germline V gene encodes CDR1 SGHNT and CDR2 YYREEE (reference sequence). This chain's CDR3 is CASSPRGVGAAKNIQYF. The CDR3 bases are TGTGCCAGCAGCCCCCGGGGTGTGGGGGCAGCCAAAAACATTCAGTACTTC.

The rearrangement links TRBV7-2 to TRBJ1-2, with D tentatively TRBD1 (5 bases). Germline CDR1 SGHTA, CDR2 FQGNSA. The CDR3 consists of 15 residues. V dropped 3 bases and J dropped 4 bases, with 15 bases sitting between them. Written as DNA, the CDR3 is TGTGCCAGCAGCTTTAGCGTGGGACGTCGCTATGGCTACACCTTC. It yields the protein CASSFSVGRRYGYTF.

The J gene is TRBJ2-7, the V gene TRBV28; a possible D gene is TRBD2 (6 bases). Germline values: CDR1 MDHEN, CDR2 SYDVKM. V was trimmed by 6 bases and J by 0 bases, leaving 15 bases between them. The CDR3 spans 15 residues. The chain's CDR3 is CASRYSSESSYEQYF. The CDR3 DNA reads as TGTGCCAGCAGATACTCTAGCGAGAGCTCCTACGAGCAGTACTTC. The entire variable domain, with the rest obtained from reference TRBV28 and TRBJ2-7, is as follows: DVKVTQSSRYLVKRTGEKVFLECVQDMDHENMFWYRQDPGLGLRLIYFSYDVKMKEKGDIPEGYSVSREKKERFSLILESASTNQTSMYLCASRYSSESSYEQYFGPGTRLTVT.

The chain recombines TRBV5-1 with TRBJ2-7; TRBD2 might be the D (6 bases). Between the trimmed V and J ends, which lost 7 bases and 1 base, there was a span of 6 bases. This CDR3 has 11 residues. Germline V gene sequence: CDR1 SGHRS, CDR2 YFSETQ. CDR3 bases: TGCGCCAGCCGGGAGTCCTACGAGCAGTACTTC. Translation gives CASRESYEQYF.

The CDR3 loop reads CASSQWGGGGNYEQYF. CDR3 DNA sequence: TGCGCCAGCAGCCAATGGGGGGGAGGAGGAAACTACGAGCAGTACTTC. The rearrangement uses TRBV4-1 and TRBJ2-7; 7 bases match TRBD2. Germline CDR1 and CDR2: MGHRA and YSYEKL. Trimming took 2 bases from V and 3 from J; bases not matched to a gene: 10. CDR3 length: 16 amino acids.

The rearrangement uses TRBV27 and TRBJ2-1; TRBD1 agrees at 7 bases. Germline V gene data show CDR1 as MNHEY and CDR2 as SMNVEV (reference sequence). With 3 bases clipped from V and 6 bases from J, the junction kept 8 bases outside the gene matches. This CDR3 has 15 amino acids. Here the CDR3 reads CASSFEGTAFNEQFF. The CDR3 DNA sequence: TGTGCCAGCAGTTTTGAGGGGACAGCTTTCAATGAGCAGTTCTTC.

The chain joins TRBV30 to TRBJ1-1; D might be TRBD1 (6 bases). Germline assignment: CDR1 GTSNPN and CDR2 SVGIG (reference sequence). V shed 5 bases and J shed 4 bases, with 14 bases lying between them. The CDR3 sequence is 13 residues long. The CDR3 region is CAWGRGGSTEAFF. The CDR3 DNA follows: TGTGCCTGGGGCAGGGGCGGGAGCACTGAAGCTTTCTTT. Looking up the rest from reference TRBV30 and TRBJ1-1 gives the full variable domain: SQTIHQWPATLVQPVGSPLSLECTVEGTSNPNLYWYRQAAGRGLQLLFYSVGIGQISSEVPQNLSASRPQDRQFILSSKKLLLSDSGFYLCAWGRGGSTEAFFGQGTRLTVV.

The rearrangement links TRBV5-6 to TRBJ2-5; D remains ambiguous. The germline CDR1 and CDR2 sequences are SGHDT and YYEEEE. V dropped 3 bases and J dropped 1 base, with 7 bases sitting between them. This CDR3 has 13 residues. The chain's CDR3 is CASSSVSQETQYF. The DNA for the CDR3 is TGTGCCAGCAGCTCGGTCAGCCAAGAGACCCAGTACTTC.

The chain carries TRBV7-9 and TRBJ1-4; D is perhaps TRBD1 (6 bases). The CDR3 is made up of 15 amino acids. Germline V gene data show CDR1 as SEHNR and CDR2 as FQNEAQ (reference sequence). The V and J ends lost 5 bases and 6 bases respectively, with 16 bases between them. The CDR3 here is CASSPGDLPYEKLFF. In DNA, the CDR3 is TGTGCCAGCAGCCCAGGGGACCTCCCCTATGAAAAACTGTTTTTT.

The chain joins TRBV5-5 to TRBJ2-3; D is undetermined. Trimming cost V 4 bases and J 2 bases, with 11 bases left between them. Germline V gene lookup returns CDR1 SGHKS and CDR2 YYEKEE (reference sequence). The CDR3 is 14 residues long. The CDR3 bases are TGTGCCAGCAGCGCTGGACCGTTCACAGATACGCAGTATTTT. Translated, it gives CASSAGPFTDTQYF.

The chain recombines TRBV18 with TRBJ2-6; maybe TRBD2 (5 bases). Germline assignment: CDR1 KGHSH and CDR2 LQKENI. V lost 3 bases and J 0 bases, leaving 12 bases between the germline ends. This CDR3 has 17 residues. The CDR3 coding sequence is TGTGCCAGCTCACCCCGTGGACGGGGCTCTGGGGCCAACGTCCTGACTTTC. Amino acid sequence: CASSPRGRGSGANVLTF.

This clone was observed a single time. The V and J genes are TRBV7-2 and TRBJ2-3; TRBD1 agrees at 7 bases. This CDR3 contains 15 residues. CDR1 is SGHTA and CDR2 is FQGNSA in the germline V gene. V dropped 6 bases and J dropped 0; count of bases not matched to a gene: 6. The CDR3 protein is CASSPQGFSTDTQYF. CDR3 nucleotides: TGTGCCAGCAGTCCACAGGGGTTCAGCACAGATACGCAGTATTTT.

The chain links TRBV6-1 to TRBJ2-5, with D possibly matching TRBD2 (5 bases). Germline V gene lookup returns CDR1 MNHNS and CDR2 SASEGT. Trimming left V 3 bases short and J 5 bases short, with 10 bases between. This CDR3 has 13 residues. CDR3 sequence reads: CASSDGVLETQYF. The CDR3 DNA reads TGTGCCAGCAGTGACGGGGTGTTGGAGACCCAGTACTTC.

The V gene is TRBV5-4, the J gene TRBJ2-5; possible D gene TRBD2, 6 bases. The CDR3 runs 13 residues. Per the germline V gene, CDR1 is SGHNT and CDR2 is YYREEE (reference sequence). With 2 bases removed from V and 1 base from J, the gap between germline ends came to 6 bases. CDR3 coding DNA: TGTGCCAGCAGCTTCGGGGGCCAAGAGACCCAGTACTTC. Its protein is CASSFGGQETQYF.

At least ten counts were recorded for this clone. The rearrangement uses TRBV19 and TRBJ1-2, with 7 positions matching TRBD1. The CDR3 extends over 15 amino acids. V gave up 11 bases and J gave up 5 bases; unmatched junction bases: 17. Germline CDR1 is LNHDA and CDR2 is SQIVND (reference sequence). The CDR3 loop reads CAARQGLRGDYGYTF. CDR3 in DNA: TGTGCCGCCAGACAGGGTCTTCGAGGGGATTATGGCTACACCTTC.

The genes are TRBV29-1 and TRBJ2-2, with D perhaps TRBD1 (5 bases). The V gene's germline CDR1 is SQVTM and CDR2 ANQGSEA. The CDR3 has 13 amino acids. V lost 4 bases to trimming and J lost 6 bases, with 12 bases between them. The CDR3 DNA reads TGCAGCGTTGCCGAACAGGTGCCCGGGGAGCTGTTTTTT. Translation gives CSVAEQVPGELFF.

This chain uses TRBV11-2 with TRBJ2-1, with D possibly being TRBD2 (6 bases). The CDR3 runs 15 residues. Germline V gene lookup returns CDR1 SGHAT and CDR2 FQNNGV. V lost 4 bases, J lost 0 bases, and 10 bases lay in between. This CDR3 is CASSSRGSSYNEQFF. As DNA, the CDR3 is TGTGCCAGCAGCTCCCGGGGGAGCTCCTACAATGAGCAGTTCTTC.

This clone was seen just once. This chain uses TRBV5-4 with TRBJ2-3, with 9 bases fitting TRBD1. The CDR3 runs 17 residues. The V gene end was trimmed by 3 bases and the J gene end by 3 bases; junction bases not matched to a gene: 11. From germline, CDR1 is SGHNT and CDR2 YYREEE (reference sequence). The CDR3: CASSSPLTGGGTDTQYF. CDR3 coding DNA: TGTGCCAGCAGCTCTCCCCTGACAGGGGGAGGGACAGATACGCAGTATTTT.

The sample holds a few counts of this clone. V usage is TRBV18 and J usage is TRBJ2-1; maybe TRBD2 (6 bases). V lost 3 bases to trimming and J lost 10 bases, with 16 bases between them. Germline-derived CDR1 and CDR2 are KGHSH and LQKENI. The CDR3 consists of 14 residues. The CDR3 nucleotides read TGTGCCAGCTCACCGGACGCCCGCCGGGGGGAGCAGTTCTTC. The encoded protein is CASSPDARRGEQFF. The whole variable domain, remainder taken from reference TRBV18 and TRBJ2-1, is NAGVMQNPRHLVRRRGQEARLRCSPMKGHSHVYWYRQLPEEGLKFMVYLQKENIIDESGMPKERFSAEFPKEGPSILRIQQVVRGDSAAYFCASSPDARRGEQFFGPGTRLTVL.

The CDR3 bases are TGTGCCACCAGCAGTCACACGAACCCCGCGGGGGGTGGCTACACCTTC. Its translation: CATSSHTNPAGGGYTF. This chain connects TRBV15 to TRBJ1-2; maybe TRBD1 (5 bases). Per germline, CDR1 LNHNV and CDR2 YYDKDF (reference sequence). Trimming pared 3 bases from V and 7 bases from J, leaving 21 bases between. The CDR3 is 16 amino acids.

The chain links TRBV5-6 to TRBJ1-1, with D perhaps matching TRBD1 (6 bases). The CDR3 runs to 14 residues. V shed 3 bases and J shed 5 bases, with 14 bases lying between them. Germline V gene sequence: CDR1 SGHDT, CDR2 YYEEEE. The CDR3 DNA reads TGTGCCAGCAGCTGGGACAATTCGGGTACTGAAGCTTTCTTT. It specifies CASSWDNSGTEAFF.

The genes are TRBV18 and TRBJ2-7, with 7 bases identical to TRBD2. V shed 2 bases and J 7 bases; nucleotides not matched to a gene: 5. There are 13 residues in the CDR3. Per germline, CDR1 KGHSH and CDR2 LQKENI. Written as DNA, the CDR3 is TGTGCCAGCTCACCAACTAGCGCGGGAGAGCAGTACTTC. Translated, it gives CASSPTSAGEQYF.

V and J are TRBV6-4 and TRBJ2-7; 9 positions match TRBD1. V shed 5 bases and J 3 bases; nucleotides not matched to a gene: 8. There are 15 residues in the CDR3. Germline V gives CDR1 MRHNA, CDR2 SNTAGT. The DNA of the CDR3 is TGTGCCAGCAGTCCCACACCGGGACAGGGCTACGAGCAGTACTTC. Amino acids: CASSPTPGQGYEQYF.

The V gene is TRBV30, the J gene TRBJ2-1, with TRBD2 matching over 13 bases. This CDR3 spans 17 amino acids. From germline, CDR1 is GTSNPN and CDR2 SVGIG (reference sequence). Trimming at V came to 2 bases and at J to 4 bases, leaving 8 bases not matched to a gene. CDR3 sequence: CAWSPRTSGGPYNEQFF. In DNA, the CDR3 is TGTGCCTGGAGTCCGCGGACTAGCGGGGGCCCATACAATGAGCAGTTCTTC.

The chain is built from TRBV27 and TRBJ2-7; 9 nucleotides align to TRBD1. CDR1 and CDR2 from the germline V gene are MNHEY and SMNVEV (reference sequence). V shed 5 bases, J shed 6 bases, and the junction held 11 bases outside the gene matches. This CDR3 has 15 amino acids. CDR3 region: CASSAKPGQGREQYF. The CDR3 DNA reads as TGTGCCAGCAGTGCCAAACCGGGACAGGGACGCGAGCAGTACTTC.